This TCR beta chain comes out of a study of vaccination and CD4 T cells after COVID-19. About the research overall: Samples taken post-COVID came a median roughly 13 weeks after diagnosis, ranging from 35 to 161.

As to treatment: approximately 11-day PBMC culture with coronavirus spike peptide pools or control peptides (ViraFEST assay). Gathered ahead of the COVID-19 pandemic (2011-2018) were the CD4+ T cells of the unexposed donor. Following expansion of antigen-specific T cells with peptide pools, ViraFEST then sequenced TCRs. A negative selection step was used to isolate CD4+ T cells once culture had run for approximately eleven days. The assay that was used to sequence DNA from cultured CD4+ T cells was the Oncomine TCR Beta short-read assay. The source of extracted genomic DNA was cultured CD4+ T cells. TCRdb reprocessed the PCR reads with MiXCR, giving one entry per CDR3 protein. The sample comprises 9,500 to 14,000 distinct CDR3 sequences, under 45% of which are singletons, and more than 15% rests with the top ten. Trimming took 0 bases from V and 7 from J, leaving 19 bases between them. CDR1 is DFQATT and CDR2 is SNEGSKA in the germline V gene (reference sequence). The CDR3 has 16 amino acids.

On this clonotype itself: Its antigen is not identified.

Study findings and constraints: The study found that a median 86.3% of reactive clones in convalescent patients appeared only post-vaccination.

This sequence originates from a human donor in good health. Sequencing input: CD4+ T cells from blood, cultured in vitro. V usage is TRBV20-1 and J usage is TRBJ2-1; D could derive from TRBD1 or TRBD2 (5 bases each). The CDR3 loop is CSARDPGRDVLNEQFF. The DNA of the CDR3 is TGCAGTGCTAGAGATCCCGGACGGGACGTTTTGAATGAGCAGTTCTTC.